One and the same sample provided the 17 T cell receptor beta chains below, sequenced in a study of T cell changes during pregnancy in multiple sclerosis. Generated by immunoSEQ multiplex PCR, the TCRdb table keeps only in-frame clones and is missing some. This repertoire shows 50,000 or so clones, over 85% found once; its top ten account for roughly 0.36%. The sequencing used CD4+ T cells from peripheral blood mononuclear cells, collected before pregnancy. The source of these receptors is a female donor with multiple sclerosis, enrolled in a pregnancy study.

The chain is built from TRBV18 and TRBJ2-6; possible D gene TRBD1, 6 bases. The CDR3 extends over 18 amino acids. With 3 bases removed from V and 0 bases from J, the gap between germline ends came to 15 bases. The germline CDR1 and CDR2 sequences are KGHSH and LQKENI. CDR3 DNA: TGTGCCAGCTCACCCCGGACAGTCCTCTCCTCTGGGGCCAACGTCCTGACTTTC. Translating it yields CASSPRTVLSSGANVLTF.

V and J are TRBV15 and TRBJ1-2; D uncertain. The CDR3 has 14 amino acids. The germline V and J ends were trimmed by 0 bases and 5 bases, with 10 bases remaining between them. The germline V gene encodes CDR1 LNHNV and CDR2 YYDKDF (reference sequence). For the CDR3, the DNA is TGTGCCACCAGCAGAGATGTCGTACAGTATGGCTACACCTTC. Encoded protein: CATSRDVVQYGYTF.

The V gene is TRBV7-9, the J gene TRBJ2-5; 10 bases agree with TRBD1. CDR1 and CDR2 (germline): SEHNR, FQNEAQ (reference sequence). The CDR3 has 15 amino acids. V dropped 2 bases and J dropped 5; count of bases not matched to a gene: 5. Here the CDR3 DNA reads TGTGCCAGCAGCTTAAGACAGGGGGCCGGGGAGACCCAGTACTTC. Amino acid sequence: CASSLRQGAGETQYF.

This clone was found once. The genes are TRBV7-8 and TRBJ2-7; 9 nucleotides align to TRBD1. In germline, CDR1 is SGHVS, CDR2 FQNEAQ. The length of the CDR3 is 14 residues. The V segment lost 1 base and the J segment 2 bases; nucleotides outside the gene matches: 0. The CDR3 loop is CASSLGQGAYEQYF. CDR3 in DNA: TGTGCCAGCAGCTTAGGACAGGGGGCCTACGAGCAGTACTTC.

The chain combines TRBV7-6 with TRBJ1-3, with 9 positions matching TRBD1. The CDR3 runs to 18 residues. Per the germline V gene, CDR1 is SGHVS and CDR2 is FNYEAQ. Trimming took 3 bases from V and 1 from J; bases not matched to a gene: 10. CDR3 DNA: TGTGCCAGCAGCTTTTCCTGGACAGGGGATTTTTCTGGAAACACCATATATTTT. This codes for CASSFSWTGDFSGNTIYF.

This chain links TRBV19 with TRBJ2-5; D possibly corresponds to TRBD2 (6 bases). Germline CDR1 is LNHDA and CDR2 is SQIVND (reference sequence). The CDR3 contains 18 residues. V dropped 3 bases and J dropped 1 base, with 21 bases sitting between them. CDR3 in amino acids: CASSISILAGLSQETQYF. The DNA of the CDR3 is TGTGCCAGTAGTATCTCCATACTAGCAGGTCTTTCCCAAGAGACCCAGTACTTC.

The chain links TRBV10-2 to TRBJ2-2; D is ambiguous. Trimming took 6 bases from V and 1 from J, leaving 9 bases between them. The CDR3 spans 14 residues. Germline V gene data show CDR1 as WSHSY and CDR2 as SAAADI. CDR3 sequence reads: CASRSAVNTGELFF. The CDR3 DNA reads as TGCGCCAGCAGATCCGCGGTGAACACCGGGGAGCTGTTTTTT.

This sequence joins TRBV7-2 and TRBJ1-2; TRBD1 agrees at 8 bases. CDR1 and CDR2 (germline): SGHTA, FQGNSA. V lost 5 bases, J lost 8 bases, and 13 bases stayed unmatched. This CDR3 comprises 15 residues. The DNA of the CDR3 is TGTGCCAGCAGCACGCCAGGGGGCCGCGCAGGGGGCTACACCTTC. It specifies CASSTPGGRAGGYTF.

The V call is TRBV5-1, the J call TRBJ2-3; D is perhaps TRBD1 (6 bases). The CDR3 runs 13 residues. Germline CDR1 is SGHRS and CDR2 is YFSETQ. V dropped 4 bases and J dropped 6 bases, with 12 bases sitting between them. DNA for the CDR3: TGCGCCAGCAGCGTTCTAACAGGGGATACGCAGTATTTT. As protein: CASSVLTGDTQYF.

This clone was detected only once. V is TRBV10-2 and J is TRBJ2-1; 10 nucleotides match TRBD2. The CDR3 consists of 14 residues. The germline CDR1 and CDR2 sequences are WSHSY and SAAADI. The trim removed 9 bases at V and 8 bases at J, leaving 10 bases unmatched. CDR3 sequence (DNA): TGCGCCAGTGGGGGGCTAGCGGGAGTACATGAGCAGTTCTTC. This codes for CASGGLAGVHEQFF.

V gene TRBV7-3 combines with J gene TRBJ1-1, with TRBD1 matching 8 bases. The germline V gene has CDR1 SGHTA and CDR2 FQGTGA. This CDR3 contains 16 residues. The V segment lost 5 bases and the J segment 3 bases; nucleotides outside the gene matches: 11. The CDR3 sequence: CASSLRDRGSHTEAFF. Written as DNA, the CDR3 is TGTGCCAGCAGCCTCCGAGACAGGGGATCGCACACTGAAGCTTTCTTT.

This chain links TRBV30 with TRBJ1-2; TRBD1 might be the D (6 bases). The V and J ends lost 3 bases and 5 bases respectively, with 16 bases between them. This CDR3 is 14 amino acids long. The germline gives CDR1 GTSNPN, CDR2 SVGIG (reference sequence). CDR3 loop: CAWSSQGGGYGYTF. The CDR3 DNA follows: TGTGCCTGGAGCTCACAGGGAGGGGGGTATGGCTACACCTTC.

This chain uses TRBV6-1 with TRBJ1-4; 10 bases match TRBD1. Unmatched junction bases numbered 2, after V lost 6 bases and J lost 7 bases. Germline V CDR1 and CDR2: MNHNS, SASEGT. The CDR3 is 13 residues long. CDR3 coding DNA: TGTGCCAGCAGCGGGGACAGGGGTGAAAAACTGTTTTTT. This encodes CASSGDRGEKLFF.

The rearrangement links TRBV6-5 to TRBJ2-2; 10 nucleotides match TRBD2. The CDR3 spans 15 residues. Unmatched junction bases numbered 7, after V lost 5 bases and J lost 7 bases. Germline CDR1 reads MNHEY; CDR2 reads SVGAGI. The CDR3 region has the DNA TGTGCCAGCAGTAAGCGGGAGGGGAGGAGCGGGGAGCTGTTTTTT. Its protein is CASSKREGRSGELFF.

The gene calls are TRBV29-1 and TRBJ2-2; TRBD1 matches 9 bases. The V gene end was trimmed by 7 bases and the J gene end by 4 bases; junction bases not matched to a gene: 7. Germline V lookup: CDR1 SQVTM, CDR2 ANQGSEA. CDR3 length: 14 amino acids. CDR3 sequence (DNA): TGCAGCGCTGGACAGGGGACTTTCACCGGGGAGCTGTTTTTT. Translating gives CSAGQGTFTGELFF.

The gene calls are TRBV18 and TRBJ2-1, with 8 bases lining up with TRBD1. The CDR3 has 15 residues. Looked up from germline, CDR1 is KGHSH and CDR2 is LQKENI. The V segment lost 6 bases and the J segment 3 bases; nucleotides outside the gene matches: 7. CDR3 loop: CASSPDRGVYNEQFF. The CDR3 nucleotides are TGTGCCAGCTCCCCCGACAGGGGAGTCTACAATGAGCAGTTCTTC.

The gene calls are TRBV30 and TRBJ1-1; D possibly corresponds to TRBD1 (6 bases). From germline, CDR1 is GTSNPN and CDR2 SVGIG (reference sequence). Trimming took 2 bases from V and 1 from J, leaving 8 bases between them. The CDR3 length is 13 residues. CDR3 nucleotides: TGTGCCTGGAGTCCGACAGGGAACACTGAAGCTTTCTTT. This sequence encodes CAWSPTGNTEAFF.